Below, 5 T cell receptor beta chains from the same sample are listed, as sequenced in a study of response to subunit inactivated influenza vaccine. TCRdb used MiXCR to reprocess the RT-PCR reads, holding one entry per CDR3 protein. The table lists under 950,000 distinct CDR3 sequences, about 20% of them singletons, with roughly a tenth in the top ten. The input for sequencing was PBMCs from blood, taken 5 days after vaccination. All receptors come from a man in his fifties or sixties who received an inactivated influenza vaccine.

This chain uses TRBV5-1 with TRBJ2-1, with D perhaps TRBD1 (5 bases). Trimming stripped 5 bases from V and 5 bases from J, with 14 bases between. The CDR3 is made up of 14 amino acids. Germline-derived CDR1 and CDR2 are SGHRS and YFSETQ. CDR3 sequence: CASRTQGDHNEQFF. The CDR3 nucleotides are TGCGCCAGCAGGACCCAGGGCGACCACAATGAGCAGTTCTTC.

The table lists this clonotype with a few counts. V gene TRBV7-4 combines with J gene TRBJ2-1; a weak D match, TRBD1 (6 bases). This CDR3 comprises 16 residues. V lost 6 bases and J lost 4, with 19 bases in between. Germline CDR1 and CDR2: SGHVT and SQSDAQ. This chain's CDR3 is CASRDRWGPFYNEQFF. DNA for the CDR3: TGTGCCAGCAGGGACCGGTGGGGGCCCTTTTACAATGAGCAGTTCTTC.

Only a few counts were recorded for this clonotype. This rearrangement joins TRBV12-3 or TRBV12-4 to TRBJ2-1, with TRBD1 identical over 11 bases. V gave up 6 bases and J gave up 9 bases; unmatched junction bases: 7. This CDR3 spans 14 amino acids. The CDR3 DNA is TGTGCCAGCAGATACGGACAGGGGGCAATTGAGCAGTTCTTC. This codes for CASRYGQGAIEQFF.

The rearrangement joins TRBV5-5 to TRBJ2-2; 10 nucleotides match TRBD2. The CDR3 runs to 16 residues. The ends lost 4 bases at V and 1 base at J; junction bases unmatched: 4. Per the germline V gene, CDR1 is SGHKS and CDR2 is YYEKEE (reference sequence). The CDR3 here is CASSPGLAQNTGELFF. The CDR3 DNA sequence: TGTGCCAGCAGCCCGGGACTAGCGCAGAACACCGGGGAGCTGTTTTTT.

V and J are TRBV13 and TRBJ1-1; 8 nucleotides agree with TRBD1. Germline loops: CDR1 PRHDT, CDR2 FYEKMQ (reference sequence). V shed 4 bases and J 3 bases; nucleotides not matched to a gene: 7. The CDR3 length is 15 residues. In nucleotides, the CDR3 is TGTGCCAGCAGCTCCGGCCTGGACAGGGACACTGAAGCTTTCTTT. This sequence encodes CASSSGLDRDTEAFF.